Listed below are T cell receptor beta chains from one sample, sequenced in a study of CD4 and CD8 cells across lung adenocarcinoma regions. Each CDR3 protein is one row after TCRdb ran MiXCR on the PCR reads. The sample contains about 19,000 distinct CDR3 sequences, 46% of which appear only once. Sequenced input: CD4+ T cells from the margin of a lung tumor. The receptors shown here come from a male donor with lung adenocarcinoma. The CD4 and CD8 labels of this study may be unreliable. Both conserved end residues are part of each CDR3. Each record gives: clone size, V gene, D gene, J gene, CDR3 DNA, CDR3 protein. A D gene is named only where the DNA matches it firmly. A clone size is listed for some rows: how often the clone was seen (once, few, many), or a class if it is expanded.

NA,TRBV6-1,TRBD2,TRBJ2-6,TGTGCCAGCACACGCCAGAACGGGGGGGCACTCTCTGGGGCCAACGTCCTGACTTTC,CASTRQNGGALSGANVLTF
NA,TRBV4-2,TRBD2,TRBJ2-3,TGTGCCTGCCGCCAAGCGGGGCCAAGAGCCAAAGATACGCAGTATTTT,CACRQAGPRAKDTQYF
NA,TRBV6-4,NA,TRBJ2-4,TGTGCCAGCAGTGAGCGGCTGGGGGCCAAAAACACGCAGTACTTC,CASSERLGAKNTQYF
NA,TRBV27,NA,TRBJ2-2,TGTGCCAGCAGTTTCCCCCTCACCGGGGAGCTGTTTTTT,CASSFPLTGELFF
NA,TRBV6-1,NA,TRBJ2-3,TGTGCCAGCAGTACAGGGTTGGCAGATACGCAGTATTTT,CASSTGLADTQYF
NA,TRBV4-2,TRBD2,TRBJ2-4,TGTGCCAGCCGCGAAGCGGGGGTGTGCGCCACAGATACTCAGTATTTC,CASREAGVCATDTQYF
NA,TRBV10-2,NA,TRBJ2-7,TGCGGCAGCAGCGGGCTGGGAGCCGCAGATACGCAGTACTTC,CGSSGLGAADTQYF
NA,TRBV27,NA,TRBJ2-3,TGTGCCAGCAGTTCTCGCTACCCTAGCACAGATACGCAGTATTTT,CASSSRYPSTDTQYF
few,TRBV27,TRBD2,TRBJ2-3,TGTGCCAGCAGTCCTGGCCGACTAGCTTCTGACCCAGATACGCAGTACTTT,CASSPGRLASDPDTQYF
NA,TRBV6-1,NA,TRBJ2-7,TGTGCCAGCAGTGCGGGTGCCACCTACGAGCAGTACTTC,CASSAGATYEQYF
once,TRBV10-1,NA,TRBJ2-4,TGCGCCACCTCGAGGCTGGGGGCGATAGACATGCAGTACTTC,CATSRLGAIDMQYF
NA,TRBV29-1,NA,TRBJ1-3,TGCAGCGTTGGGGAGTGGACGGACTCTGGAAACACCATATATTTT,CSVGEWTDSGNTIYF
medium-sized,TRBV6-1,TRBD2,TRBJ2-7,TGTGCCAGCAGGACAGGACTAGCCCTCTCCTACGAGCAGTACTTC,CASRTGLALSYEQYF
many,TRBV7-6,NA,TRBJ2-5,TGTGCCAGCAGCTTCAGGTTTGGGACCCAGTACTTC,CASSFRFGTQYF
many,TRBV6-1,TRBD1,TRBJ1-2,TGTGCCAGCAGCCGCGTCCCGGGACAGGCTAACTATGGCTACACCTTC,CASSRVPGQANYGYTF
many,TRBV7-6,NA,TRBJ2-5,TGTGCCAGCAGCGTCCGCCCACTTGGAGTACTTCATGAGACCCAGTACTTC,CASSVRPLGVLHETQYF
many,TRBV12-3/TRBV12-4,NA,TRBJ2-4,TGTGCCAGCAGGCCGATTGGGGGAGAAAACATTCAGTACTTC,CASRPIGGENIQYF
many,TRBV10-3,TRBD1,TRBJ2-2,TGTGCCATCAGTGACCGGGACAGGGGTGCCGGGGAGCTGTTTTTT,CAISDRDRGAGELFF
many,TRBV25-1,NA,TRBJ2-5,TGTGCCAGCAGTGATAGTAACAAAGAGACCCAGTACTTC,CASSDSNKETQYF
once,TRBV7-3,TRBD2,TRBJ2-3,TGTGCCAGCAGCTCCGGACTAGCGGGAGGGAAAGATACGCAGTATTTT,CASSSGLAGGKDTQYF
NA,TRBV14,NA,TRBJ2-4,TGTCGCATCACGGGGGCGGGAGCCAAAACCACGCAGTACTTC,CRITGAGAKTTQYF
NA,TRBV6-1,TRBD2,TRBJ2-4,TGTGCCAGCAGCCGGGGGCGGGAGGGCCTTAATTACTTC,CASSRGREGLNYF
many,TRBV25-1,NA,TRBJ2-1,TGTGCCAGCAGTGGGGCCCGGGGGAGCTCCTACAATGAGCAGTTCTTC,CASSGARGSSYNEQFF
NA,TRBV2,TRBD1,TRBJ2-5,TGTGCCAGCACCGGGACAGGGGTTTTGACCCAGTACTTC,CASTGTGVLTQYF
NA,TRBV24-1,TRBD2,TRBJ2-5,TGTGCCACGGGAGCAGCGGGAGGGGCCCGAGATACCCAGTACTTC,CATGAAGGARDTQYF
NA,TRBV6-1,TRBD2,TRBJ2-4,TGTGCCGCCGTGGAAAGGGCAGCGGGAGGAAAAATTCAGTACTTC,CAAVERAAGGKIQYF
few,TRBV20-1,TRBD2,TRBJ2-5,TGCAGTGCTGGTGGGACTAGCGGGAGTACTGTGGAGACCCAGTACTTC,CSAGGTSGSTVETQYF
NA,TRBV6-2/TRBV6-3,TRBD1,TRBJ2-7,TGTGCCAGCACTGTGGGACAGGGGGGCCTAACCTACGAGCAGTACTTC,CASTVGQGGLTYEQYF
NA,TRBV3-1,NA,TRBJ2-4,TGTGCCAGGGGGCATAGAGCCAAAGACATTCAGTACTTT,CARGHRAKDIQYF
many,TRBV4-1,TRBD2,TRBJ2-7,TGCGCCAGCAGCCAACCGACTAGCGGGTCCTACGAGCAGTACTTC,CASSQPTSGSYEQYF
few,TRBV4-1,TRBD1,TRBJ2-6,TGCGCCAGCAGCCAAGGGATGGACAGGACGTTTGGGGCCAACGTCCTGACTTTC,CASSQGMDRTFGANVLTF
few,TRBV12-3/TRBV12-4,TRBD2,TRBJ2-3,TGTGCCAGCAGTTTAGCGGAGCGGGAGTACGTAGATACGCAGTATTTT,CASSLAEREYVDTQYF
NA,TRBV10-1,NA,TRBJ2-4,TGCGCCAGGAGGCTGTCGGGAACAGACACTCAGTACTTC,CARRLSGTDTQYF
NA,TRBV7-6,NA,TRBJ1-4,TGTGCCAGCAGTTTTACAGGTCCGAATGAAAAACTGTTTTTT,CASSFTGPNEKLFF
NA,TRBV6-5,NA,TRBJ2-3,TGTGCCAGCAGACTCCAGTCTGGAAGCACCGGGGCGCAGTATTTT,CASRLQSGSTGAQYF
few,TRBV11-1,TRBD1,TRBJ1-1,TGTGCCAGCAGCTACTCAATAACAGGGGTTGCTGAAGCTTTCTTT,CASSYSITGVAEAFF
once,TRBV4-1,TRBD2,TRBJ2-1,TGCGCCAGCAGCCAAGGTAGGGGCGGGGGTGTAAGGAATGAGCAGTTCTTC,CASSQGRGGGVRNEQFF
NA,TRBV4-2,NA,TRBJ2-6,TGTGCCAGCAGCCAAGCCCCTGAGCCTTCCGGGGCCAACGTCCTGACTTTC,CASSQAPEPSGANVLTF
many,TRBV12-3/TRBV12-4,NA,TRBJ2-3,TGTGCCAGCAGTTCAGGCACAGATACGCAGTATTTT,CASSSGTDTQYF
NA,TRBV7-6,NA,TRBJ2-5,TGTGCCAGCAGCCCTCAGGAAATAGAGACCCAGTACTTC,CASSPQEIETQYF